The clone carrying this T cell receptor (beta chain) was recorded once. Its antigen is not known. V lost 3 bases and J lost 8; bases outside the gene matches: 6. CDR3 length: 14 residues. Germline values: CDR1 SGHDT, CDR2 YYEEEE. The sample belongs to a study of cytomegalovirus exposure and HLA in healthy donors. General study findings and limits: The likely origin of a cluster of highly shared sequence variants was a sequencing artifact.

Researchers ran the PCR with 60 Vbeta and 13 Jbeta primers. This table comes from immunoSEQ multiplex PCR, and its TCRdb copy is limited to in-frame clones, with some not included. The data hold roughly 150,000 clones, with around 77% observed a single time. The material sequenced was PBMCs. The chain uses TRBV5-6 and TRBJ2-1, with TRBD2 matching over 9 bases. The clonotype comes from a middle-aged man in good health and CMV-seronegative. CDR3 nucleotide sequence: TGTGCCAGCAGCTCGTCGGCGGGAGGGCATGAGCAGTTCTTC. Encoded protein: CASSSSAGGHEQFF.